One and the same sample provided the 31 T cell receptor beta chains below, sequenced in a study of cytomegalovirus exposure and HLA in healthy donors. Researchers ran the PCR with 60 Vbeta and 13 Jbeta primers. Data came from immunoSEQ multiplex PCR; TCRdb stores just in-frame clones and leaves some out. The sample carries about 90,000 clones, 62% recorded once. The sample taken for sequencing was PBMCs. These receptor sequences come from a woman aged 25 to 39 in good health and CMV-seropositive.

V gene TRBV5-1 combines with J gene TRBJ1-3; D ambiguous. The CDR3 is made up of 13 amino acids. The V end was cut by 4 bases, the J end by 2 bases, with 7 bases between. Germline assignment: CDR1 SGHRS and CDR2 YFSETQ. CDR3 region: CASSRETGNTIYF. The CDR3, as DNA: TGCGCCAGCAGCAGGGAGACTGGAAACACCATATATTTT.

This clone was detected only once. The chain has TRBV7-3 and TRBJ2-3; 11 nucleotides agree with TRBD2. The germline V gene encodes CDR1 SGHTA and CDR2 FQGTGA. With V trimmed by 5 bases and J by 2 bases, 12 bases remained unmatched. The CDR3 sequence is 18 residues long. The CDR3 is CASSADFGLAGSTDTQYF. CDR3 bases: TGTGCCAGCAGCGCAGACTTCGGACTAGCGGGCTCCACAGATACGCAGTATTTT.

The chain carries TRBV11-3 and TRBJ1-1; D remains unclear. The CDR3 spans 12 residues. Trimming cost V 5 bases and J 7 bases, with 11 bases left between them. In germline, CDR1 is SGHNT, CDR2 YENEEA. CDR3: CASSLLRVEAFF. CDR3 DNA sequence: TGTGCCAGCAGCCTCCTCCGAGTTGAAGCTTTCTTT.

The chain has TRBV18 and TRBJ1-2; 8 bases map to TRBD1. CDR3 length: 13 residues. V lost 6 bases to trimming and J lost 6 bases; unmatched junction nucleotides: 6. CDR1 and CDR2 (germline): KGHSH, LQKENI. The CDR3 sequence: CASSKTGGDGYTF. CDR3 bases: TGTGCCAGCTCGAAAACAGGGGGGGATGGCTACACCTTC.

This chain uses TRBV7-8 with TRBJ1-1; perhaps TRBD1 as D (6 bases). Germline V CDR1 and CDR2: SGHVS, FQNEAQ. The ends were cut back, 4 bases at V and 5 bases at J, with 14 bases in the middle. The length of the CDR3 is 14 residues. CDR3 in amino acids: CASSWGGAGTEAFF. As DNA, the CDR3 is TGTGCCAGCAGCTGGGGGGGGGCTGGTACTGAAGCTTTCTTT.

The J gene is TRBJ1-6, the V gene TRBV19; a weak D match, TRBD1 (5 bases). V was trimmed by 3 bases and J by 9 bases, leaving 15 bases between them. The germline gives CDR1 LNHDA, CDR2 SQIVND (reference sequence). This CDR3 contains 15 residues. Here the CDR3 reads CASSIPVGGTSPLHF. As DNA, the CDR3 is TGTGCCAGTAGTATTCCGGTCGGGGGTACTTCACCCCTCCACTTT.

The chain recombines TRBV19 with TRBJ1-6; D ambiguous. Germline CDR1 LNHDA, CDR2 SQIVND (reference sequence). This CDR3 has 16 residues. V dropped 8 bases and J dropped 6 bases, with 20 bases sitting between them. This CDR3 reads CASASGESSTNSPLHF. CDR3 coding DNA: TGTGCCAGTGCCTCCGGGGAGAGTTCAACTAATTCACCCCTCCACTTT.

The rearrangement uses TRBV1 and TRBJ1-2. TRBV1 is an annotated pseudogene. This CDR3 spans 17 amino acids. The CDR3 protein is CTSSQGRGGLANYGYTF. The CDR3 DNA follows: TGCACCAGCAGCCAAGGGAGGGGAGGGCTTGCTAACTATGGCTACACCTTC.

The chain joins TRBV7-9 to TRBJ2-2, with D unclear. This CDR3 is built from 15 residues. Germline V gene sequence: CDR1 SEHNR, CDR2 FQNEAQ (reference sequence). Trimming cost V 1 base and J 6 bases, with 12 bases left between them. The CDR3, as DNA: TGTGCCAGCAGCTTAGACACGATGAGCGCCGGGGAGCTGTTTTTT. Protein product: CASSLDTMSAGELFF.

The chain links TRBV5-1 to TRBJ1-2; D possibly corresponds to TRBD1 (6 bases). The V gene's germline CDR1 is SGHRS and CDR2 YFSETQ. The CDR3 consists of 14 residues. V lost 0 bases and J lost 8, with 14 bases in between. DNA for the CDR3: TGCGCCAGCAGCTTGGAACAGGGCGCTGTCGGCTACACCTTC. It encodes CASSLEQGAVGYTF.

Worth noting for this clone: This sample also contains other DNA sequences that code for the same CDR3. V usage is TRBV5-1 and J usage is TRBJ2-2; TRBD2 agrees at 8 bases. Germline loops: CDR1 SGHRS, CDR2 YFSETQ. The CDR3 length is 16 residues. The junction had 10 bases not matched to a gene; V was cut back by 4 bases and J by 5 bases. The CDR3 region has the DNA TGCGCCAGCAGCCCCGGTATAGCGGGGAATACCGGGGAGCTGTTTTTT. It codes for CASSPGIAGNTGELFF.

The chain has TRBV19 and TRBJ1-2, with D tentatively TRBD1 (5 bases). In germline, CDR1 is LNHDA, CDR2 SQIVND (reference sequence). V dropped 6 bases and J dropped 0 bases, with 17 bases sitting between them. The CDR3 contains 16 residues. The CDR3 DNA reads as TGTGCCAGTAGCGAGATAGGGGTTTTAGCTAACTATGGCTACACCTTC. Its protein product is CASSEIGVLANYGYTF.

As DNA, the CDR3 is TGTGCCAGTACCCTAAGCGGGTCCCCCACCTACGAGCAGTACTTC. Its protein product is CASTLSGSPTYEQYF. V usage is TRBV19 and J usage is TRBJ2-7; a weak D match, TRBD2 (6 bases). V was clipped by 7 bases and J by 2 bases, with 18 bases between them. Germline CDR1 is LNHDA and CDR2 is SQIVND (reference sequence). The CDR3 runs to 15 residues.

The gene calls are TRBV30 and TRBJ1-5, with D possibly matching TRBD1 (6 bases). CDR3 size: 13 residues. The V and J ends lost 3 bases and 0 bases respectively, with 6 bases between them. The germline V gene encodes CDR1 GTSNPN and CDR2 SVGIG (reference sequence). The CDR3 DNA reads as TGTGCCTGGAGGGGGGCTAGCAATCAGCCCCAGCATTTT. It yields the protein CAWRGASNQPQHF.

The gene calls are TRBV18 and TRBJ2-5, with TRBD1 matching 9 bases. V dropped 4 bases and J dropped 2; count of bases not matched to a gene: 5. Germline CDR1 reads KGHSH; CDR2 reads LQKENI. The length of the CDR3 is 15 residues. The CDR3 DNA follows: TGTGCCAGCTCACGCCGGACAGGGGAACAAGAGACCCAGTACTTC. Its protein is CASSRRTGEQETQYF.

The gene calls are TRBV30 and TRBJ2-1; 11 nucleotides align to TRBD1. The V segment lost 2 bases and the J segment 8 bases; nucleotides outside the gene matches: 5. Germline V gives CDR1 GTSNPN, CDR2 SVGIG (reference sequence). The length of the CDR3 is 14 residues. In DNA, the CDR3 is TGTGCCTGGAGTAGGGGACAGGGGGTGGATGAGCAGTTCTTC. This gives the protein CAWSRGQGVDEQFF.

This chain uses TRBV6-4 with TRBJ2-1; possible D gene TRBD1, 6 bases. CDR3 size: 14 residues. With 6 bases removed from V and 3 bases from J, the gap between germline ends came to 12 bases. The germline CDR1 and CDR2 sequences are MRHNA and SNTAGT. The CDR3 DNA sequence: TGTGCCAGCAGCCGGGACATAGGCTACAATGAGCAGTTCTTC. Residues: CASSRDIGYNEQFF.

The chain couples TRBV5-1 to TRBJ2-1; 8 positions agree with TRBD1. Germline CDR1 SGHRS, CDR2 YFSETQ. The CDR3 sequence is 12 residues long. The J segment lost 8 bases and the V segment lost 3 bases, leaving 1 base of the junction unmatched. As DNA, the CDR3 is TGCGCCAGCAGCTCGACAGGGGATGAGCAGTTCTTC. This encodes CASSSTGDEQFF.

The CDR3 spells CASSRQEAYGYTF. CDR3 nucleotides: TGTGCCAGCAGCCGACAGGAGGCCTATGGCTACACCTTC. The rearrangement uses TRBV7-9 and TRBJ1-2, with a weak D call TRBD1 (6 bases). Trimming took 5 bases from V and 4 from J, leaving 11 bases between them. The CDR3 totals 13 residues. Per the germline V gene, CDR1 is SEHNR and CDR2 is FQNEAQ (reference sequence).

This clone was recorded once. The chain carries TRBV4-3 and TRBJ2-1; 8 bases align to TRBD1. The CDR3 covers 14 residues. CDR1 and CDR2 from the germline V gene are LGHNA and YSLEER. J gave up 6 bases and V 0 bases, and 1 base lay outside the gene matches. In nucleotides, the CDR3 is TGCGCCAGCAGCCAAGAAACAGGGGGCAATGAGCAGTTCTTC. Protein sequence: CASSQETGGNEQFF.

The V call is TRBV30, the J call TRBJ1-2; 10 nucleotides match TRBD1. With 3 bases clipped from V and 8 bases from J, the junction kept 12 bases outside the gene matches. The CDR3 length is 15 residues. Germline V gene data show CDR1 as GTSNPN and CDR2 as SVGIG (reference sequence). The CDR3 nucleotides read TGTGCCTGGAGCACCGGGACAGGGGTTTTCAGGGGCTACACCTTC. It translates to CAWSTGTGVFRGYTF.

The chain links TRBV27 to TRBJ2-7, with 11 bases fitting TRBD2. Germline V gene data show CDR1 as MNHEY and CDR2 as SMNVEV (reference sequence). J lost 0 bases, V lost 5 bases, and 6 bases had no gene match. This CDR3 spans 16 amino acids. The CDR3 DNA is TGTGCCAGCAGTCAACTAGCGGGGGACCTCTCCTACGAGCAGTACTTC. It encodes CASSQLAGDLSYEQYF.

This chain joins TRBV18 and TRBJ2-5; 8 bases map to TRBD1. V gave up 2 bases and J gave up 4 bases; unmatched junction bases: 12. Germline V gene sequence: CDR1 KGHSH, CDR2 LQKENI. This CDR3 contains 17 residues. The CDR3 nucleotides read TGTGCCAGCTCACCATGGGGACAGGCCACCGGGGGAGAGACCCAGTACTTC. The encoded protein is CASSPWGQATGGETQYF.

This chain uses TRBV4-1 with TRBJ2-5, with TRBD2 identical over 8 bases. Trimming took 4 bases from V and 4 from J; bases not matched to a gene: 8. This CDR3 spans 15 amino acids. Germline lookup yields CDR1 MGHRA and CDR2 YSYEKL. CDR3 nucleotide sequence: TGCGCCAGCAGCCGCCCCGGGGGGGGGCCAGAGACCCAGTACTTC. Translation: CASSRPGGGPETQYF.

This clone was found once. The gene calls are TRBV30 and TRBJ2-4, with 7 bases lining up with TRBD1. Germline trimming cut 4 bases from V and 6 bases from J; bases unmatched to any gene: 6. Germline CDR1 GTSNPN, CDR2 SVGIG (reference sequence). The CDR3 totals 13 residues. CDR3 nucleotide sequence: TGTGCCTGGAAAACAGGGGTAGGAAACATTCAGTACTTC. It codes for CAWKTGVGNIQYF. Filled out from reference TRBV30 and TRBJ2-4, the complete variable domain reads SQTIHQWPATLVQPVGSPLSLECTVEGTSNPNLYWYRQAAGRGLQLLFYSVGIGQISSEVPQNLSASRPQDRQFILSSKKLLLSDSGFYLCAWKTGVGNIQYFGAGTRLSVL.

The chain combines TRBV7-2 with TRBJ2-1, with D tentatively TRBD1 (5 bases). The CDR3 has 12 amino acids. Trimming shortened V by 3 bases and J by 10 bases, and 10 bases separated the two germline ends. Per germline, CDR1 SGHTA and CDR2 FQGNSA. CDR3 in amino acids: CASSFQGSEQFF. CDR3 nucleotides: TGTGCCAGCAGCTTCCAGGGCTCCGAGCAGTTCTTC.

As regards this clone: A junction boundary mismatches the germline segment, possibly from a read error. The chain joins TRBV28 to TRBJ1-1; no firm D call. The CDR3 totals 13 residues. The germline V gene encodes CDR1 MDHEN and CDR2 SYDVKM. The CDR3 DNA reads TGTGCCAGCAGGACAACCATGAACCCTGAAGCTTTCTTT. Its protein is CASRTTMNPEAFF.

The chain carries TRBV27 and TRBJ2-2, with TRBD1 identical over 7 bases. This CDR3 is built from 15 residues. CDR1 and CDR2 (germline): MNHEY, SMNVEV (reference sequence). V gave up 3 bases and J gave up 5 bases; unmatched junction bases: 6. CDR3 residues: CASSFGAGGTGELFF. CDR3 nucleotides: TGTGCCAGCAGTTTTGGGGCAGGGGGTACCGGGGAGCTGTTTTTT.

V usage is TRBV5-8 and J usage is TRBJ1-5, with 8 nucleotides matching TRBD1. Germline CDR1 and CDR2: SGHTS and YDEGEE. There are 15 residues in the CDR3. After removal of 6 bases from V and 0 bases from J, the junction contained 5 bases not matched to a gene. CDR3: CASTGQAYSNQPQHF. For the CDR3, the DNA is TGTGCCAGCACGGGACAGGCTTATAGCAATCAGCCCCAGCATTTT.

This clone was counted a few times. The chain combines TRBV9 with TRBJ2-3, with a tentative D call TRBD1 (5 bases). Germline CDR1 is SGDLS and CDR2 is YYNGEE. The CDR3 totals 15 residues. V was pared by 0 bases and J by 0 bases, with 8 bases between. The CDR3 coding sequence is TGTGCCAGCAGCGTAGTCCAGGGAAGCACAGATACGCAGTATTTT. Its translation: CASSVVQGSTDTQYF.

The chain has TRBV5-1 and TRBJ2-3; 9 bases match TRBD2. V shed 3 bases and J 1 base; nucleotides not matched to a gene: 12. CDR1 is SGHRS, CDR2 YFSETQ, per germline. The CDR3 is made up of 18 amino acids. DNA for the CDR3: TGCGCCAGCAGCTCCGGGACTAGCTCGTCAGGAGGCACAGATACGCAGTATTTT. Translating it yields CASSSGTSSSGGTDTQYF.